This T cell receptor (beta chain) comes out of a study of beta chain features in type 1 diabetes. Overall study results and limits: Shortening that was moderate but significant affected the TCRB CDR3s of Type 1 diabetes patients in all four CD4+ subsets.

Expressed TCRB transcripts got sequenced, as all isolated RNA was reverse transcribed. This table comes from immunoSEQ multiplex PCR, and its TCRdb copy is limited to in-frame clones, with some not included. Of hundreds of thousands of clones in the sample, about 15% were seen once. For this clone: What it binds is unknown.

The CDR3 is made up of 15 amino acids. V was shortened by 0 bases and J by 3 bases, with 10 bases between the two germline ends. Germline V gene data show CDR1 as SGDLS and CDR2 as YYNGEE. The chain joins TRBV9 to TRBJ2-1, with D possibly matching TRBD1 (6 bases). Sequencing was performed on naive CD4+ T cells from blood. This TCR was sampled from a man aged 25-45 years in good health. The DNA for the CDR3 is TGTGCCAGCAGCGTAGGGTCCAGGGGCTACAATGAGCAGTTCTTC. It translates to CASSVGSRGYNEQFF.